This TCR beta chain was recovered during a study of blood T cell repertoires in COVID-19. Study-wide context: T cells, B-cell-depleted T cells, or PBMCs supplied cDNA or gDNA.

Across under 25 US areas, participants ranged in age from roughly 18 to 89 years. Participants' own reports of clinical history determined their cohort assignment. Original processing notes: The assay estimated nucleated cells by amplifying reference gene primers. Profiled with immunoSEQ multiplex PCR; TCRdb holds only in-frame clones, not every one. Clone size and the V and J calls come from that table; the DNA yielded D and trimming. The sample holds around 150,000 clones, roughly four fifths seen once. The TCR originated in a man aged 45-65 years who had recovered from COVID-19. Sequencing input: PBMCs or T cells enriched from blood (not recorded which).

The CDR3 sequence: CASSLPLGSNTEAFF. The CDR3 DNA follows: TGTGCCAGCAGCCTACCGTTGGGGAGCAACACTGAAGCTTTCTTT. This chain uses TRBV14 with TRBJ1-1, with D uncertain. Trimming took 4 bases from V and 2 from J, leaving 14 bases between them. Germline V gene sequence: CDR1 SGHDN, CDR2 FVKESK. The CDR3 totals 15 residues.